The subject of this entry is one T cell receptor (beta chain). What it binds is not known. Per the germline V gene, CDR1 is SNHLY and CDR2 is FYNNEI. V shed 3 bases and J shed 2 bases, with 7 bases lying between them. The CDR3 spans 13 residues. The data stem from a study of molecular identifiers for immune sequencing clone quantification. Libraries of bulk TCR were made by previously described methods (with listed TCR primers). TCRdb recomputed calls from the PCR reads with MiXCR, one row per CDR3 protein. Here the sample spans about half a million distinct CDR3 sequences, roughly 24% being singletons. Libraries used about 19,000 to 1,000,000 sorted naive CD8 T cells and 10%, 30% or 50% RNA input. Study findings and constraints: Jurkat TCR RNA spiked in from one cell (amid one million naive cells) was reportedly detectable. It was shown that clones above 20 RNA copies held over 98% of effector molecules, but under 1% in naive cells.

This TCR came from a human donor in good health. Some libraries in this study had Jurkat cell RNA spiked in. The sequenced material came from naive CD8+ T cells from blood, with Jurkat cell RNA spiked in. Subset defined: FACS-sorted CD8+CD4-CCR7+CD45RA+ naive T cells. J is TRBJ1-1 and V is TRBV2, with unresolved D. The CDR3 spells CASSEFHNTEAFF. CDR3 nucleotide sequence: TGTGCCAGCAGTGAGTTCCATAACACTGAAGCTTTCTTT.